These 4 T cell receptor beta chains share one sample of origin, sequenced in a study of cytomegalovirus exposure and HLA in healthy donors. The PCR made use of 60 Vbeta and 13 Jbeta primers. The repertoire was sequenced with immunoSEQ multiplex PCR; TCRdb's copy has only in-frame clones and lacks some. The table includes approximately 110,000 clones, around 73% detected once. Material: PBMCs. The receptors were sampled from a woman in her thirties or forties in good health and CMV-seropositive.

The chain links TRBV9 to TRBJ2-1; 14 bases fit TRBD2. From germline, CDR1 is SGDLS and CDR2 YYNGEE. V shed 4 bases and J 6 bases; nucleotides not matched to a gene: 6. The CDR3 totals 16 residues. CDR3 sequence (DNA): TGTGCCAGCAGCTATGGGACTAGCGGGGGCATCAATGAGCAGTTCTTC. Translation gives CASSYGTSGGINEQFF.

J is TRBJ1-5 and V is TRBV9, with D unresolved. V lost 0 bases and J 3 bases, leaving 4 bases between the germline ends. The germline gives CDR1 SGDLS, CDR2 YYNGEE. The length of the CDR3 is 13 residues. This chain's CDR3 is CASSVDYNQPQHF. CDR3 bases: TGTGCCAGCAGCGTAGACTACAATCAGCCCCAGCATTTT.

In this sample, this clone turned up a few times. The chain joins TRBV6-5 to TRBJ2-7; 9 positions agree with TRBD2. This CDR3 comprises 13 residues. In germline, CDR1 is MNHEY, CDR2 SVGAGI. Trimming took 7 bases from V and 0 from J; bases not matched to a gene: 1. The CDR3 spells CASKRGDSYEQYF. CDR3 DNA: TGTGCCAGCAAGCGGGGGGACTCCTACGAGCAGTACTTC.

The V and J genes are TRBV5-6 and TRBJ1-1; D not resolved. The V end was cut by 0 bases, the J end by 2 bases, with 8 bases between. The CDR3 is 14 amino acids. The germline gives CDR1 SGHDT, CDR2 YYEEEE. CDR3 amino acids: CASSLVTTNTEAFF. The CDR3 DNA is TGTGCCAGCAGCTTGGTTACGACTAACACTGAAGCTTTCTTT.